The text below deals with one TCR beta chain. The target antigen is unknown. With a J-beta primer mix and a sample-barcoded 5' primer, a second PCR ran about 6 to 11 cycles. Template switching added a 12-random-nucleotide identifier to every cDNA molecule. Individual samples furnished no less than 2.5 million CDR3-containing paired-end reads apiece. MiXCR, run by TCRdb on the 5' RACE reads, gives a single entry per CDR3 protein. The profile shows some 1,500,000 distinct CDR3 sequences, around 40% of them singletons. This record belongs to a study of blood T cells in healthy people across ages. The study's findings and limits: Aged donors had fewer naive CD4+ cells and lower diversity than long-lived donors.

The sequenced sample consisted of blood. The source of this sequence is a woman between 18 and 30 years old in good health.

The CDR3: CSATAGTVQETQYF. The CDR3 bases are TGCAGTGCTACCGCCGGGACAGTACAAGAGACCCAGTACTTC. The rearrangement joins TRBV20-1 to TRBJ2-5; 7 bases are shared with TRBD1. Germline CDR1 is DFQATT and CDR2 is SNEGSKA (reference sequence). The CDR3 totals 14 residues. Trimming cost V 4 bases and J 2 bases; bases outside gene matches: 7.